Listed below are T cell receptor beta chains from one sample, sequenced in a study of T cells after posttransplantation cyclophosphamide. Repertoires were generated with immunoSEQ multiplex PCR, while TCRdb's copy carries only in-frame clones and drops some. This sample has around 7,700 clones, each found more than once. The input for sequencing was PBMCs, taken roughly 3 months after allogeneic stem cell transplant with posttransplant cyclophosphamide. Every receptor here comes from a female patient in her 60s who received an allogeneic stem cell transplant from an unrelated donor, was CMV-positive, and had acute GVHD only. Some of the T cells might come from the graft donor. Both conserved end residues are part of each CDR3. A D gene is named only where the DNA matches it firmly. Some rows mark clone size as missing; the rest say once, few, many or name a class of expanded clone.

v_call	j_call	d_call	clone_size	cdr3_aa	cdr3_nt
TRBV5-5	TRBJ2-7	.	many	CASSSSYEQYF	TGTGCCAGCAGCTCCTCGTACGAGCAGTACTTC
TRBV5-1	TRBJ1-1	TRBD1	many	CASRSEFTGVGTEAFF	TGCGCCAGCAGGAGTGAATTTACAGGGGTGGGGACTGAAGCTTTCTTT
TRBV12-3/TRBV12-4	TRBJ2-7	.	many	CASSLGYSYEQYF	TGTGCCAGCAGTTTGGGCTACTCCTACGAGCAGTACTTC
TRBV7-2	TRBJ1-4	.	many	CASSLGGGLHEKLFF	TGTGCCAGCAGCTTGGGGGGGGGACTACACGAAAAACTGTTTTTT
TRBV5-4	TRBJ1-1	.	many	CASSSDRSNTEAFF	TGTGCCAGCAGTTCAGACAGGTCAAACACTGAAGCTTTCTTT
TRBV6-6	TRBJ2-1	TRBD1	medium-sized	CASSNRDRGSDEQFF	TGTGCCAGCAGTAACCGGGACAGGGGTAGTGATGAGCAGTTCTTC
TRBV12-3/TRBV12-4	TRBJ2-3	TRBD2	many	CASSHRSGSRTDTQYF	TGTGCCAGCAGTCACCGTAGCGGGAGCAGGACAGATACGCAGTATTTT
TRBV11-2	TRBJ2-7	TRBD2	.	CASRTSGGTHEQYF	TGTGCCAGCCGGACTAGCGGGGGTACCCACGAGCAGTACTTC
TRBV18	TRBJ1-5	.	many	CASSLDWINQPQHF	TGTGCCAGCTCACTTGACTGGATCAATCAGCCCCAGCATTTT
TRBV12-3/TRBV12-4	TRBJ2-1	.	many	CASSLGGLTNEQFF	TGTGCCAGCAGTTTAGGGGGGCTAACCAATGAGCAGTTCTTC
TRBV30	TRBJ2-1	TRBD2	.	CAWSKQRLAGDYNEQFF	TGTGCCTGGAGCAAACAGCGACTAGCGGGGGACTACAATGAGCAGTTCTTC
TRBV5-4	TRBJ2-1	.	many	CASSQQPRGGHEQFF	TGTGCCAGCAGCCAGCAACCGAGGGGGGGGCATGAGCAGTTCTTC
TRBV27	TRBJ2-7	.	many	CASRTGTFPYEQYF	TGTGCCAGCAGAACCGGGACTTTCCCCTACGAGCAGTACTTC
TRBV5-1	TRBJ2-3	TRBD2	many	CASSHTPSGRTGTDTQYF	TGCGCCAGCAGCCACACACCGAGCGGGAGGACGGGGACAGATACGCAGTATTTT
TRBV28	TRBJ2-7	.	many	CASNDGGANSYEQYF	TGTGCCAGCAATGACGGCGGGGCCAACTCCTACGAGCAGTACTTC
TRBV14	TRBJ1-2	.	many	CASSQGRAGDGYTF	TGTGCCAGCAGCCAAGGAAGGGCAGGGGATGGCTACACCTTC